The present TCR beta chain was sequenced within a study of T cells expressing NK-cell markers. Turning to the study itself: Underlying the TCR beta repertoires were sorted CD3+CD56+NKG2C+, CD3+CD56+NKG2C- and CD3+CD56-NKG2C+ T cells.

TCRdb reprocessed the 5' RACE reads; each CDR3 protein has one entry and no DNA is given. Found here are approximately 380,000 distinct CDR3 sequences; the top ten clones hold 5% to 5.5%. Points from the study as a whole: Topping the CD3+CD56-NKG2C+ fraction as well were these clonotypes, in several donors.

Germline-derived CDR1 and CDR2 are DFQATT and SNEGSKA (reference sequence). The CDR3 consists of 17 residues. On this clonotype itself: Its specificity is not known.

This sequence was found in a man aged 18 to 69 in good health. The chain carries TRBV20-1 and TRBJ2-5; the D call of TRBD1 rests on TCRdb alone, since no DNA is present to check it. The specimen sequenced was blood T cells: a sorted CD56 or NKG2C T cell subset, CD4+ or CD8+ T cells, or bulk PBMC T cells (not recorded which). CDR3 protein: CSAGWLSRGSTQETQYF.